The T cell receptor beta chain described here comes from a study of blood T cell repertoires in COVID-19 (dated by TCRdb to the early 2020s). In the study overall: The collaborator samples originated in the United States, Italy and Spain and spanned the acute and convalescent phases of COVID-19. The repertoires were made available in a free public database intended to serve as a resource for research on the immune response to SARS-CoV-2. Samples came from the ongoing ImmuneRACE study (first 160 participants) plus 1,254 subjects from 6 global collaborators. Where HLA class I and class II types were available, the types were taken from metadata supplied by the sample provider, not from assay-based typing. A de-identified subject ID, COVID-19 status, age in years and sex were almost always included in the sample metadata. The prospective study material was composed of cDNA or gDNA derived from T cells, B-cell-depleted T cells, or PBMCs. The dataset comprised deeply sampled blood TCRbeta repertoires from subjects exposed to, actively infected with, or recovered from COVID-19.

The collaborating institutions used their own protocols to collect whole blood in K2EDTA tubes. For TCRbeta analysis, collaborators shipped samples in one of three forms: frozen whole blood, isolated PBMCs, or DNA extracted from either of those sample types. This clone occurred once. This clone's antigen is unknown. No clone much larger than this one lies a single base away; base qualities are absent. The immunoSEQ Assay, a bias-controlled multiplex PCR, was used to amplify TCRbeta CDR3 regions from genomic DNA. The original pipeline was this. The number of nucleated cells in each sample was estimated from the amplification of reference gene primers within the assay. To quantify the absolute abundance of each unique TCRbeta CDR3 rearrangement, sequence reads were collapsed and filtered. For each sample, productive Simpson clonality was calculated as the square root of Simpson's diversity index across productive rearrangements. TCRdb's version of the immuneACCESS table is confined to in-frame rearrangements and falls short of the full clone set. An unresolved V gene accounts for under half of the shortfall where checked; the remainder is of unknown origin. V and J calls and clone size come straight from that table; D and trimming were deduced from the DNA. The sample data list roughly 230,000 clones, and approximately 83% of these were observed just once. The top ten constitute around 7.2% of the sample.

The paper's findings and limits, for the study overall: How much clinical and demographic metadata was included differed by source and by participant, and the metadata was provided uncurated.

There are 21 amino acids in the CDR3, from cysteine to phenylalanine inclusive. This entry keeps only the CDR3 DNA: 63 bases, framed from base 1. The germline V gene sets CDR1 to SNHLY and CDR2 to FYNNEI. A distance of 35 bases separates the germline ends of V and J, which lose 11 bases and 0 bases respectively. This clonotype was sampled from a woman between 45 and 60 years old with acute or convalescent COVID-19. The sequencing input was peripheral blood. The sequence is built from TRBV2 and TRBJ2-4; the D gene is perhaps TRBD1, on 10 matching bases. The sequence in DNA is TGTGCCTCGGCCCGACAGGGGGCTAGCGGGACCTGGTACCTAGCCAAAAACATTCAGTACTTC. The resulting protein is CASARQGASGTWYLAKNIQYF.